This T cell receptor beta chain was retrieved from a study of cytomegalovirus exposure and HLA in healthy donors. Study-wide findings and caveats: Researchers reported from a later analysis that most CMV-associated TCR beta chains appeared HLA-restricted. With DRB1 most and HLA-C fewest, TCR association rates differed between HLA loci in a later analysis. The investigators catalogued 180 or so TCR beta chains as cytomegalovirus-associated.

It was with 60 Vbeta and 13 Jbeta primers that the PCR ran. Under the authors' procedure: Per a later analysis, the number of unique TCR beta chains was around 80 million, of which some 10 million were shared. Sequenced by immunoSEQ multiplex PCR; TCRdb stores in-frame clones only, minus some. The DNA gave D and trimming, while V, J and clone size come from that table. The sample comprises around 180,000 clones, 75% to 80% of which are singletons, and approximately 5.4% rests with the top ten. Worth noting for this clone: Antigen: not known.

The CDR3 sequence is 15 residues long. The germline V gene has CDR1 MNHEY and CDR2 SMNVEV (reference sequence). V lost 3 bases to trimming and J lost 7 bases, with 18 bases between them. This sequence was found in a woman aged 25-40 years in good health and CMV-seropositive. Sequencing used PBMCs. The chain combines TRBV27 with TRBJ2-5; the D gene is possibly TRBD2 (7 bases). The CDR3 bases are TGTGCCAGCAGTTTTGGGGGGGGCAGGGCAAGGACCCAGTACTTC. It is translated as CASSFGGGRARTQYF.